This TCR beta chain was documented in a study of cytomegalovirus exposure and HLA in healthy donors. Amplification used 60 Vbeta primers and 13 Jbeta primers. Sequencing used immunoSEQ multiplex PCR; TCRdb keeps in-frame clones, though not all of them. The table lists about 170,000 clones, approximately 85% of them singletons, with roughly 0.99% in the top ten. About this clone itself: Its specificity is not known.

Germline loops: CDR1 GTSNPN, CDR2 SVGIG (reference sequence). The CDR3 is 15 residues long. Trimming at V came to 2 bases and at J to 5 bases, leaving 9 bases not matched to a gene. Study-wide points: Donors belonging to an Asian-associated ancestry cluster reportedly showed fewer N-insertions in productive TCRs than the roughly 670-donor mean, according to what a later analysis found. The study labeled approximately 150 TCR beta chains cytomegalovirus-associated. The sole available immune exposure information was CMV serostatus. A highly shared variant cluster was judged a likely technical artifact.

The clonotype originates from a girl aged 2 to 10 in good health and CMV-seropositive. The sample consisted of PBMCs. The chain recombines TRBV30 with TRBJ2-7; 10 nucleotides agree with TRBD2. The chain's CDR3 is CAWSPGLAELNEQYF. The CDR3 region has the DNA TGTGCCTGGAGTCCTGGACTAGCGGAGCTAAACGAGCAGTACTTC.